Sequencing of this TCR beta chain was carried out in a study of blood T cells in healthy people across ages. Study-level results: Versus aged donors, long-lived donors had higher diversity and more naive CD4+ cells. Strong correlation linked observed beta diversity and percent naive T cells. PBMC samples, being unsorted, prevented any conclusive comparison of naive and antigen-experienced cells.

It was with a sample-barcoded 5' primer and a J-beta primer mix that a second PCR of roughly 6 to 11 cycles was run. Each TCR beta cDNA got a 12-nucleotide random molecular identifier. TCRdb re-called the 5' RACE reads through MiXCR, storing one row per CDR3 protein. The sample holds 800,000 to 950,000 distinct CDR3 sequences; 36% are singletons and the top ten take approximately 12%. Trimming took 2 bases from V and 5 from J, leaving 10 bases between them. Germline loops: CDR1 SNHLY, CDR2 FYNNEI. The CDR3 spans 13 residues. As concerns this clonotype: The antigen is unknown.

V gene TRBV2 combines with J gene TRBJ2-7, with D uncertain. This receptor was identified in a man aged 18 to 29 in good health. The sequenced sample consisted of blood. DNA for the CDR3: TGTGCCAGCAGTGAATGGCCTGAGGACGAGCAGTACTTC. This translates into CASSEWPEDEQYF.